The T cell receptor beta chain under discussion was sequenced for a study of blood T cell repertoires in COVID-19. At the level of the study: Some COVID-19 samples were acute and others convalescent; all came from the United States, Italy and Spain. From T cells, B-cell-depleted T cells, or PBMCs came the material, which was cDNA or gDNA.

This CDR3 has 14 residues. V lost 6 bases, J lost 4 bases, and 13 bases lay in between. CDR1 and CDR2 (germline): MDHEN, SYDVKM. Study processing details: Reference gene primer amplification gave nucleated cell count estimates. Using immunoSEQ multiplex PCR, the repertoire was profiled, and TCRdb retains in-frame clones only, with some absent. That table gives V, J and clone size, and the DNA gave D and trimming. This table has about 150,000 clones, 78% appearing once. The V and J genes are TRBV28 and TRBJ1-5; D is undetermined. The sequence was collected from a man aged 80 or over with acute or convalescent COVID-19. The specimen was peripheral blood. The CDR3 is CASSLGVGNQPQHF. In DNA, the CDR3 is TGTGCCAGCAGCCTCGGGGTTGGGAATCAGCCCCAGCATTTT.